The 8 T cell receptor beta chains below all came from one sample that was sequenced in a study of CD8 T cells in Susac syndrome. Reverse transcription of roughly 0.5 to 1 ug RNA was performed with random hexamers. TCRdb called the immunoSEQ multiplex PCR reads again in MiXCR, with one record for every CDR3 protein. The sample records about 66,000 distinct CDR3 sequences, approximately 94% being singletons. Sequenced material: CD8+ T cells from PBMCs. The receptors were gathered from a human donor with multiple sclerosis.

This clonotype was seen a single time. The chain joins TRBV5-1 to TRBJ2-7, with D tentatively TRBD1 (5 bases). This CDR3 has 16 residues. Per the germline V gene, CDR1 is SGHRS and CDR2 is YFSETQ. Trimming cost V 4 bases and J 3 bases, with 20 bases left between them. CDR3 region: CASSPPGGHQIYEQYF. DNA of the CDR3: TGCGCCAGCAGCCCCCCCGGCGGACACCAAATCTACGAGCAGTACTTC.

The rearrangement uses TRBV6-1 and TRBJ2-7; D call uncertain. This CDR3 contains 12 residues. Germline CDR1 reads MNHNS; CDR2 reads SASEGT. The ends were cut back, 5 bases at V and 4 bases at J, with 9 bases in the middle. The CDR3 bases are TGTGCCAGCAGTCAGGTTGAATACGAGCAGTACTTC. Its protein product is CASSQVEYEQYF.

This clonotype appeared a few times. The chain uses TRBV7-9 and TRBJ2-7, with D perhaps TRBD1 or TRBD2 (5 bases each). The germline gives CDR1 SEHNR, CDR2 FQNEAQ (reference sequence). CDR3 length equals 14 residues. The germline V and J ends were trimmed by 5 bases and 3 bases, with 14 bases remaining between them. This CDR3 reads CASSTGTEFYEQYF. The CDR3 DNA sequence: TGTGCCAGCAGCACCGGGACCGAGTTCTACGAGCAGTACTTC.

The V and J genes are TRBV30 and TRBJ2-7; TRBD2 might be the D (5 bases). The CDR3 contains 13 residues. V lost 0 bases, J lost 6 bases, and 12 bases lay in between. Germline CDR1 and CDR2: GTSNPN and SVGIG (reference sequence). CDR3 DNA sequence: TGTGCCTGGAGTGTTCGGTTGGACTCCGAGCAGTACTTC. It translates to CAWSVRLDSEQYF.

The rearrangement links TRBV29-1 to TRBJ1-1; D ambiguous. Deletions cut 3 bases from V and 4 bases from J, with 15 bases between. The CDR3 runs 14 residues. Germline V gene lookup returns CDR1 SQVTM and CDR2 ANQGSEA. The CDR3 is CSVDAQGKSTEAFF. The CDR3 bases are TGCAGCGTTGATGCGCAAGGAAAGAGCACTGAAGCTTTCTTT.

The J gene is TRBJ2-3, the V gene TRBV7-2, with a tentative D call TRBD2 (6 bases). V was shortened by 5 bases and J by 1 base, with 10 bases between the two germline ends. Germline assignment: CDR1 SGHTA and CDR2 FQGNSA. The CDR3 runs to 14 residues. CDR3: CASSDGGGTDTQYF. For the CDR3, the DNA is TGTGCCAGCAGCGATGGCGGGGGCACAGATACGCAGTATTTT.

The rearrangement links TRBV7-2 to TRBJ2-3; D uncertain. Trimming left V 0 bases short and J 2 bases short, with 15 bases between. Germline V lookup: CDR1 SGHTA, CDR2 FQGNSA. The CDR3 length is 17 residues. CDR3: CASSLAPGGPPTDTQYF. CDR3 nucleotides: TGTGCCAGCAGCTTAGCCCCGGGTGGGCCTCCCACAGATACGCAGTATTTT.

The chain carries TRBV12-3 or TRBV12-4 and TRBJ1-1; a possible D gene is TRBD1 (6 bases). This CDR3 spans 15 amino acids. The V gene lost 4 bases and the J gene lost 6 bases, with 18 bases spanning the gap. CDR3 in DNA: TGTGCCAGCAGTTCGGTACCCGGGACACTCTCTGAAGCTTTCTTT. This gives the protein CASSSVPGTLSEAFF.